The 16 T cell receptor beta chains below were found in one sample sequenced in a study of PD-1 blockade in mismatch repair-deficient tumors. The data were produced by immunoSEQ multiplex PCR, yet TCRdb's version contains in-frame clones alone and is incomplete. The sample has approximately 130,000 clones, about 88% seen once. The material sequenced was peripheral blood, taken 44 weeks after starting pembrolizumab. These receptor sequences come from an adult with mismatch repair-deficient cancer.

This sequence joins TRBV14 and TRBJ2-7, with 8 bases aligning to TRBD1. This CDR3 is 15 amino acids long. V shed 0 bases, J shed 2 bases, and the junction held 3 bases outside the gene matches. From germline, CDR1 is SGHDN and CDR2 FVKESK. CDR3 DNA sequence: TGTGCCAGCAGCCAAGATGACAGGGGACCCTACGAGCAGTACTTC. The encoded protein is CASSQDDRGPYEQYF.

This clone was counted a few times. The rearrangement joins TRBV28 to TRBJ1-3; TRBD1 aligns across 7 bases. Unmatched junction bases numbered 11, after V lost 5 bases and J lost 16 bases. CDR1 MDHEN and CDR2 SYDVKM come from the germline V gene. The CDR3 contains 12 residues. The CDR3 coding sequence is TGTGCCAGCAGTCACCAAGTGGGACAGAGGTATTTT. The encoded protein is CASSHQVGQRYF.

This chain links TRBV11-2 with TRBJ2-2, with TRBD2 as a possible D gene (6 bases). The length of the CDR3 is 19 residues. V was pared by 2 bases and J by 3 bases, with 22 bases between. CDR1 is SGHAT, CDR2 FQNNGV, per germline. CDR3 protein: CASSLITGRTWGDTGELFF. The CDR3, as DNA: TGTGCCAGCAGCTTAATCACCGGACGGACGTGGGGGGACACCGGGGAGCTGTTTTTT.

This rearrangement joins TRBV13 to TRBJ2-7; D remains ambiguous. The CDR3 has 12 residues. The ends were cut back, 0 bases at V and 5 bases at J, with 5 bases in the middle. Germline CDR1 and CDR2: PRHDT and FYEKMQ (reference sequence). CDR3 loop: CASSLGFHEQYF. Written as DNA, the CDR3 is TGTGCCAGCAGCTTAGGATTTCACGAGCAGTACTTC.

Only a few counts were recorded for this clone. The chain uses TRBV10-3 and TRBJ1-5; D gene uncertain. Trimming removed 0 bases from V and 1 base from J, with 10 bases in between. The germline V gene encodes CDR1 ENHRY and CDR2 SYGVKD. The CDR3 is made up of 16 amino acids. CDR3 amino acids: CAISESGRTSNQPQHF. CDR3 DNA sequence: TGTGCCATCAGTGAGTCGGGCAGAACCAGCAATCAGCCCCAGCATTTT.

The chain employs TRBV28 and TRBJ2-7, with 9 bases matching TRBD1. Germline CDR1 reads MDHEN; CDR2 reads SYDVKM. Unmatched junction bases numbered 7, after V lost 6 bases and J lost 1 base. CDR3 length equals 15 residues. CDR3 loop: CASSHPTGGSYEQYF. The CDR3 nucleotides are TGTGCCAGCAGCCACCCGACAGGGGGGTCCTACGAGCAGTACTTC.

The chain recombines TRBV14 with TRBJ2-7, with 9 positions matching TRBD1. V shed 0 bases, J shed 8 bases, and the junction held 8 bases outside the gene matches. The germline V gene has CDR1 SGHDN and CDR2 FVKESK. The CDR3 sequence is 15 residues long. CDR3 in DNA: TGTGCCAGCAGCCAAGAATTCGGGACAGGGATTAAGCAGTACTTC. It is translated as CASSQEFGTGIKQYF.

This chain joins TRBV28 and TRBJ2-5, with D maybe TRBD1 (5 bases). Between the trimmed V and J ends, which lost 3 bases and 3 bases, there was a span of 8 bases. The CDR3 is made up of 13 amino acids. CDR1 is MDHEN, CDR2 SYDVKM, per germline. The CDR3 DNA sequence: TGTGCCAGCAGTTTTATGACAGAAGAGACCCAGTACTTC. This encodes CASSFMTEETQYF.

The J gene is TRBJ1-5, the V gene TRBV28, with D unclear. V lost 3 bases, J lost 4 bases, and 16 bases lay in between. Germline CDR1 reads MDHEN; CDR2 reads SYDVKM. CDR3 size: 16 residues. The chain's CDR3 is CASSFMTRRINQPQHF. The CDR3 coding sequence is TGTGCCAGCAGTTTTATGACCCGTCGAATAAATCAGCCCCAGCATTTT.

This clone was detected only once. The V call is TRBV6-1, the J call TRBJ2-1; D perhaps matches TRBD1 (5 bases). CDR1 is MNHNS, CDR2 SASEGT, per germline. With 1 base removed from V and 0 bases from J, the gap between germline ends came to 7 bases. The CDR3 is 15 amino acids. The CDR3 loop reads CASSEGQGSYNEQFF. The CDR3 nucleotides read TGTGCCAGCAGTGAAGGGCAGGGCTCCTACAATGAGCAGTTCTTC.

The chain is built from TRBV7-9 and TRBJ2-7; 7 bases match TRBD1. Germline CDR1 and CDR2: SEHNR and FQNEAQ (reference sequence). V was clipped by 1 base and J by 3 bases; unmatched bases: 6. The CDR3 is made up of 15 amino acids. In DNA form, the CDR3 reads TGTGCCAGCAGCTTAGGGGGGACAGTCGTCTACGAGCAGTACTTC. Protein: CASSLGGTVVYEQYF.

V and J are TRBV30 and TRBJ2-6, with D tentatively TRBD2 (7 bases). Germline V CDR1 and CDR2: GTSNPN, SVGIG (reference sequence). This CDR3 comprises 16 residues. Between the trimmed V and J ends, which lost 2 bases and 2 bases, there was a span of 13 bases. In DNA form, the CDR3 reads TGTGCCTGGAGTACGGGGGGCGGACCTGGGGCCAACGTCCTGACTTTC. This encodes CAWSTGGGPGANVLTF. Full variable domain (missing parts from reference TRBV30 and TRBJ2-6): SQTIHQWPATLVQPVGSPLSLECTVEGTSNPNLYWYRQAAGRGLQLLFYSVGIGQISSEVPQNLSASRPQDRQFILSSKKLLLSDSGFYLCAWSTGGGPGANVLTFGAGSRLTVL.

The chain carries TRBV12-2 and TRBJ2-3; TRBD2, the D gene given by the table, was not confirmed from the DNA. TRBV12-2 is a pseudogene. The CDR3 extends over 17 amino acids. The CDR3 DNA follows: TGTGCAAGTCGCCCCCAGGATGGGCTAGCGGGACGGGATACGCAGTATTTT. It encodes CASRPQDGLAGRDTQYF.

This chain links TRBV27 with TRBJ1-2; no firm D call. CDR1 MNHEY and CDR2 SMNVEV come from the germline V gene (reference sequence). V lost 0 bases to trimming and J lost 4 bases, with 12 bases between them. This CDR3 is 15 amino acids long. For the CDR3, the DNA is TGTGCCAGCAGTTTATCCGTTCTGCCGATCTATGGCTACACCTTC. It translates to CASSLSVLPIYGYTF.

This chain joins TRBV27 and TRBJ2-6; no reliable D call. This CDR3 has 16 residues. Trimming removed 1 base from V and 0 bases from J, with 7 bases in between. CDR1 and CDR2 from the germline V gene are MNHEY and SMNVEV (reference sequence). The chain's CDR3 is CASSLLGNSGANVLTF. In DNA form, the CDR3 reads TGTGCCAGCAGTTTATTAGGCAACTCTGGGGCCAACGTCCTGACTTTC.

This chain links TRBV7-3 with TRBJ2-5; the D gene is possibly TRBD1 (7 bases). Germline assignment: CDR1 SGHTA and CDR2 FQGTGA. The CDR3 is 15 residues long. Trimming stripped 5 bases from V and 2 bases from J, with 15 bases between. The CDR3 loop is CASSPQGGFQETQYF. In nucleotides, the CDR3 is TGTGCCAGCAGCCCCCAGGGGGGCTTTCAAGAGACCCAGTACTTC. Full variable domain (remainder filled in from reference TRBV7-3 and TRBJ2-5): GAGVSQTPSNKVTEKGKYVELRCDPISGHTALYWYRQSLGQGPEFLIYFQGTGAADDSGLPNDRFFAVRPEGSVSTLKIQRTERGDSAVYLCASSPQGGFQETQYFGPGTRLLVL.